This passage covers 11 T cell receptor beta chains from one sample sequenced in a study of cytomegalovirus exposure and HLA in healthy donors. PCR employed 60 Vbeta and 13 Jbeta primers. The assay was immunoSEQ multiplex PCR, and TCRdb's table has in-frame clones only and misses some. The repertoire has a few hundred thousand clones, under 85% of them found once; the top ten carry roughly a tenth. The specimen was PBMCs. The source is a woman aged 45-60 years in good health and CMV-seropositive.

V usage is TRBV7-2 and J usage is TRBJ1-1; no definite D call. Per the germline V gene, CDR1 is SGHTA and CDR2 is FQGNSA. The CDR3 totals 14 residues. Trimming removed 1 base from V and 1 base from J, with 7 bases in between. CDR3 region: CASSLVPKNTEAFF. For the CDR3, the DNA is TGTGCCAGCAGCTTAGTTCCCAAGAACACTGAAGCTTTCTTT.

This sequence joins TRBV18 and TRBJ2-3; 7 bases line up with TRBD2. CDR1 and CDR2 (germline): KGHSH, LQKENI. V dropped 0 bases and J dropped 2; count of bases not matched to a gene: 2. This CDR3 is 15 amino acids long. The CDR3 region is CASSPPLAYTDTQYF. The CDR3 nucleotides are TGTGCCAGCTCACCACCACTAGCGTACACAGATACGCAGTATTTT.

This clone was detected a few times. The chain joins TRBV6-6 to TRBJ2-1; 7 bases are shared with TRBD1. The CDR3 runs to 13 residues. The germline V gene has CDR1 MNHNY and CDR2 SVGAGI (reference sequence). The V gene end was trimmed by 6 bases and the J gene end by 9 bases; junction bases not matched to a gene: 8. The CDR3, as DNA: TGTGCCAGCAGGACAGGGCCCCAAGGTGAGCAGTTCTTC. It yields the protein CASRTGPQGEQFF.

V gene TRBV27 combines with J gene TRBJ2-5, with D possibly matching TRBD1 (5 bases). The J call may be in error: the DNA end matches TRBJ2-7 better. This CDR3 spans 15 amino acids. Germline V gene lookup returns CDR1 MNHEY and CDR2 SMNVEV (reference sequence). The CDR3 loop reads CASSLGQGLAYEQYF. CDR3 sequence (DNA): TGTGCCAGCAGTTTAGGGCAGGGTCTCGCCTACGAGCAGTACTTC.

The chain combines TRBV30 with TRBJ2-7; D possibly corresponds to TRBD2 (7 bases). The CDR3 length is 14 residues. Germline V gene lookup returns CDR1 GTSNPN and CDR2 SVGIG (reference sequence). Trimming left V 5 bases short and J 7 bases short, with 21 bases between. The CDR3 region is CAWEGGEPLKEQYF. DNA for the CDR3: TGTGCCTGGGAGGGGGGGGAGCCCCTAAAAGAGCAGTACTTC.

The rearrangement links TRBV30 to TRBJ2-5, with D unresolved. Trimming cost V 3 bases and J 5 bases, with 4 bases left between them. CDR3 length: 10 residues. Germline V gene lookup returns CDR1 GTSNPN and CDR2 SVGIG (reference sequence). CDR3 protein: CAWSGETQYF. Written as DNA, the CDR3 is TGTGCCTGGAGCGGGGAGACCCAGTACTTC.

This clone has a single count. This chain links TRBV7-2 with TRBJ2-7; 7 nucleotides align to TRBD1. Unmatched junction bases numbered 3, after V lost 2 bases and J lost 2 bases. CDR1 and CDR2 from the germline V gene are SGHTA and FQGNSA. The CDR3 is made up of 14 amino acids. CDR3 sequence: CASSLRQGPYEQYF. CDR3 in DNA: TGTGCCAGCAGCTTACGACAGGGACCCTACGAGCAGTACTTC.

The V call is TRBV5-4, the J call TRBJ1-2, with D possibly matching TRBD1 (5 bases). CDR3 length: 16 amino acids. Trimming shortened V by 4 bases and J by 3 bases, and 19 bases separated the two germline ends. CDR1 SGHNT and CDR2 YYREEE come from the germline V gene (reference sequence). The CDR3 region is CASSPPPGDSDYGYTF. CDR3 bases: TGTGCCAGCAGCCCACCCCCCGGAGACAGCGACTATGGCTACACCTTC. Based on the CDR3 plus reference TRBV5-4 and TRBJ1-2, the full variable domain is ETGVTQSPTHLIKTRGQQVTLRCSSQSGHNTVSWYQQALGQGPQFIFQYYREEENGRGNFPPRFSGLQFPNYSSELNVNALELDDSALYLCASSPPPGDSDYGYTFGSGTRLTVV.

This chain joins TRBV11-2 and TRBJ2-3, with D possibly matching TRBD2 (6 bases). CDR1 and CDR2 (germline): SGHAT, FQNNGV. V lost 1 base and J 7 bases, leaving 9 bases between the germline ends. This CDR3 contains 13 residues. The chain's CDR3 is CASSLARDYTQYF. Here the CDR3 DNA reads TGTGCCAGCAGCTTAGCCAGGGACTATACGCAGTATTTT.

This chain uses TRBV28 with TRBJ1-6, with D unclear. V lost 6 bases, J lost 11 bases, and 20 bases lay in between. Germline V gene sequence: CDR1 MDHEN, CDR2 SYDVKM. The CDR3 runs to 15 residues. The CDR3 here is CASRIPTQAGTPLHF. The CDR3 bases are TGTGCCAGCAGAATCCCCACCCAAGCGGGGACACCCCTCCACTTT. Variable domain in full (rest from reference TRBV28 and TRBJ1-6): DVKVTQSSRYLVKRTGEKVFLECVQDMDHENMFWYRQDPGLGLRLIYFSYDVKMKEKGDIPEGYSVSREKKERFSLILESASTNQTSMYLCASRIPTQAGTPLHFGNGTRLTVT.

The chain combines TRBV11-2 with TRBJ1-1; D may be TRBD1 (5 bases). The CDR3 has 13 amino acids. Germline assignment: CDR1 SGHAT and CDR2 FQNNGV. V dropped 6 bases and J dropped 9 bases, with 17 bases sitting between them. Written as DNA, the CDR3 is TGTGCCAGCAGAAATAACCCGGGACTACAAGCTTTCTTT. This sequence encodes CASRNNPGLQAFF.